One and the same sample provided the 17 T cell receptor beta chains below, sequenced in a study of blood T cell repertoires in COVID-19. Clones were sequenced by immunoSEQ multiplex PCR, and TCRdb holds only the in-frame ones, with some missing. This table has about 240,000 clones, approximately 80% appearing once. Sequencing was done on a sample of peripheral blood. The source is a woman of 80 years or more with COVID-19, enrolled during active disease.

V and J are TRBV18 and TRBJ1-2; 9 bases are a match to TRBD1. The CDR3 is made up of 14 amino acids. The V segment lost 2 bases and the J segment 5 bases; nucleotides outside the gene matches: 3. CDR1 is KGHSH and CDR2 is LQKENI in the germline V gene. CDR3: CASSPLGQGYGYTF. Written as DNA, the CDR3 is TGTGCCAGCTCACCATTAGGACAGGGGTATGGCTACACCTTC.

Only a few counts were recorded for this clone. V is TRBV5-1 and J is TRBJ1-6; TRBD1 matches 9 bases. Germline CDR1 SGHRS, CDR2 YFSETQ. The CDR3 has 15 residues. V lost 0 bases and J lost 7; bases outside the gene matches: 2. CDR3 sequence reads: CASSLDGQGNSPLHF. CDR3 DNA sequence: TGCGCCAGCAGCTTGGATGGACAGGGGAATTCACCCCTCCACTTT.

The chain uses TRBV18 and TRBJ2-3, with 12 bases lining up with TRBD2. The CDR3 totals 13 residues. Germline CDR1 reads KGHSH; CDR2 reads LQKENI. The V segment lost 5 bases and the J segment 13 bases; nucleotides outside the gene matches: 7. The CDR3 protein is CASSTIGLAGKYF. CDR3 DNA: TGTGCCAGCTCAACCATTGGACTAGCGGGAAAGTATTTT.

The chain links TRBV3-1 (or the pseudogene TRBV3-2) to TRBJ2-1; D not certain. Germline CDR1 and CDR2: LGHDT and YNNKEL (reference sequence). CDR3 length equals 15 residues. Trimming cost V 1 base and J 5 bases, with 12 bases left between them. The CDR3 coding sequence is TGTGCCAGCAGCCAAGCGGGTTCGGGTGACAATGAGCAGTTCTTC. Translating gives CASSQAGSGDNEQFF.

This chain connects TRBV5-4 to TRBJ2-3; D may be TRBD2 (6 bases). The germline CDR1 and CDR2 sequences are SGHNT and YYREEE (reference sequence). The germline V and J ends were trimmed by 3 bases and 0 bases, with 23 bases remaining between them. The length of the CDR3 is 19 residues. CDR3 sequence reads: CASSSTQSLATTSTDTQYF. CDR3 DNA: TGTGCCAGCAGCTCGACCCAGTCTCTAGCGACCACTAGCACAGATACGCAGTATTTT.

This chain joins TRBV2 and TRBJ2-2; 11 bases align to TRBD1. Trimming took 8 bases from V and 5 from J; bases not matched to a gene: 4. The germline CDR1 and CDR2 sequences are SNHLY and FYNNEI. This CDR3 comprises 14 residues. The CDR3 spells CASRGTGGTGELFF. The CDR3 nucleotides read TGTGCCAGCCGTGGGACAGGGGGGACCGGGGAGCTGTTTTTT.

The chain joins TRBV7-8 to TRBJ1-4; D is unresolved. Germline V CDR1 and CDR2: SGHVS, FQNEAQ. The ends were cut back, 5 bases at V and 8 bases at J, with 18 bases in the middle. This CDR3 contains 15 residues. The CDR3 sequence is CASSPPDLRGEKLFF. The CDR3 DNA is TGTGCCAGCAGCCCGCCGGACCTGCGAGGGGAAAAACTGTTTTTT.

This chain links TRBV5-8 with TRBJ2-4; 8 bases agree with TRBD1. Trimming removed 5 bases from V and 4 bases from J; junction bases left unmatched: 8. Germline values: CDR1 SGHTS, CDR2 YDEGEE. The CDR3 is 15 residues long. The DNA for the CDR3 is TGTGCCAGCAGGGATCGACAGGGGATAAAAAACATTCAGTACTTC. Amino acids: CASRDRQGIKNIQYF.

This chain connects TRBV6-5 to TRBJ1-2; D remains unclear. The germline CDR1 and CDR2 sequences are MNHEY and SVGAGI. This CDR3 has 12 residues. V lost 4 bases, J lost 2 bases, and 5 bases lay in between. The CDR3 coding sequence is TGTGCCAGCAGTTCCGGGAACTATGGCTACACCTTC. Protein product: CASSSGNYGYTF.

This chain connects TRBV28 to TRBJ1-3; the match to TRBD1 covers 8 bases. CDR1 and CDR2 (germline): MDHEN, SYDVKM. Trimming removed 5 bases from V and 5 bases from J; junction bases left unmatched: 8. This CDR3 spans 15 amino acids. The CDR3 sequence: CASSLGTGLRNTIYF. As DNA, the CDR3 is TGTGCCAGCAGTCTGGGGACAGGACTCCGAAACACCATATATTTT.

The CDR3: CASSLGYLPRANEKLFF. The CDR3 nucleotides read TGCGCCAGCAGCTTGGGATACCTACCGAGGGCTAATGAAAAACTGTTTTTT. The chain uses TRBV5-1 and TRBJ1-4, with D unresolved. Germline CDR1 SGHRS, CDR2 YFSETQ. Trimming stripped 0 bases from V and 3 bases from J, with 15 bases between. The CDR3 has 17 amino acids.

V gene TRBV4-3 combines with J gene TRBJ1-3; D may be TRBD1 (5 bases). Trimming stripped 1 base from V and 2 bases from J, with 6 bases between. CDR1 is LGHNA and CDR2 is YSLEER in the germline V gene. This CDR3 spans 14 amino acids. CDR3 in amino acids: CASSQGGAGNTIYF. The CDR3 DNA reads TGCGCCAGCAGCCAAGGGGGGGCTGGAAACACCATATATTTT.

The chain couples TRBV7-9 to TRBJ1-3; D remains unclear. CDR1 is SEHNR and CDR2 is FQNEAQ in the germline V gene (reference sequence). The CDR3 totals 18 residues. Trimming took off 4 bases at V and 6 bases at J, with 25 bases between the two ends. CDR3: CASSSMTFSELLENTIYF. The DNA for the CDR3 is TGTGCCAGCAGCTCCATGACTTTCAGTGAACTACTGGAAAACACCATATATTTT.

The rearrangement links TRBV7-9 to TRBJ2-3; TRBD1 matches at 7 bases. The junction had 2 bases not matched to a gene; V was cut back by 4 bases and J by 1 base. The CDR3 is 14 residues long. Looked up from germline, CDR1 is SEHNR and CDR2 is FQNEAQ (reference sequence). For the CDR3, the DNA is TGTGCCAGCAGCTCTGGACAGGGCACAGATACGCAGTATTTT. This translates into CASSSGQGTDTQYF.

V is TRBV7-3 and J is TRBJ2-7; TRBD1 agrees at 8 bases. Trimming at V came to 2 bases and at J to 2 bases, leaving 2 bases not matched to a gene. This CDR3 spans 14 amino acids. CDR1 SGHTA and CDR2 FQGTGA come from the germline V gene. The chain's CDR3 is CASSLGDRTYEQYF. DNA for the CDR3: TGTGCCAGCAGCTTAGGGGACAGGACCTACGAGCAGTACTTC.

The rearrangement uses TRBV6-5 and TRBJ2-7; 7 nucleotides line up with TRBD1. Trimming took 6 bases from V and 0 from J; bases not matched to a gene: 8. Germline CDR1 reads MNHEY; CDR2 reads SVGAGI. The CDR3 loop spans 15 amino acids. CDR3 sequence reads: CASRWDSLSSYEQYF. CDR3 bases: TGTGCCAGCAGGTGGGACAGCCTAAGCTCCTACGAGCAGTACTTC.

This clone occurred a few times. V is TRBV18 and J is TRBJ1-1; no definite D call. The germline V gene has CDR1 KGHSH and CDR2 LQKENI. The length of the CDR3 is 14 residues. Trimming removed 1 base at V and 5 bases at J, with 11 bases between. The DNA of the CDR3 is TGTGCCAGCTCACCACGGAGGGATACTACTGAAGCTTTCTTT. Translating it yields CASSPRRDTTEAFF.